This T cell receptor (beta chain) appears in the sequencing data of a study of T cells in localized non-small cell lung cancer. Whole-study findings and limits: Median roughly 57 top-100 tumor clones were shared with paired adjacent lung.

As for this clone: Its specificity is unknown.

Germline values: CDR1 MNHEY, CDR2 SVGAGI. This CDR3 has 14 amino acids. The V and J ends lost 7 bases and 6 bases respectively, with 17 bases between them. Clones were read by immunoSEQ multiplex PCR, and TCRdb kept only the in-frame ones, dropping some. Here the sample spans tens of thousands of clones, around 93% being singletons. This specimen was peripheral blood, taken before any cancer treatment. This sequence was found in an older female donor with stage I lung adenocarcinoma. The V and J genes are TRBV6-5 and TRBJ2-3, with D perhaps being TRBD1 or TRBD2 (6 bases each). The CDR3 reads CASTRGLSGDTQYF. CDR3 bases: TGTGCCAGCACCAGGGGACTGTCGGGTGATACGCAGTATTTT.